The 8 T cell receptor beta chains given below trace back to one sample, sequenced in a study of OX40 agonist ivuxolimab in advanced cancers. Profiling relied on immunoSEQ multiplex PCR, and the TCRdb table lists in-frame clones only, not all of them. In the table there are about 64,000 clones, around 89% of which are singletons. Sequences were derived from CD4+ or CD8+ T cells sorted from blood, sampled in a trial of the OX40 agonist ivuxolimab. Every receptor here comes from an adult with an advanced solid tumor such as melanoma, head and neck, liver or kidney cancer.

The rearrangement links TRBV19 to TRBJ2-5; D gene uncertain. CDR1 and CDR2 from the germline V gene are LNHDA and SQIVND (reference sequence). V was clipped by 3 bases and J by 9 bases, with 11 bases between them. The CDR3 has 12 residues. The CDR3 coding sequence is TGTGCCAGTAGTATTGGAGCAAGTGCCCAGTACTTC. This gives the protein CASSIGASAQYF. Looking up the rest from reference TRBV19 and TRBJ2-5 gives the full variable domain: DGGITQSPKYLFRKEGQNVTLSCEQNLNHDAMYWYRQDPGQGLRLIYYSQIVNDFQKGDIAEGYSVSREKKESFPLTVTSAQKNPTAFYLCASSIGASAQYFGPGTRLLVL.

The CDR3 nucleotides are TGTGCCAGCAGGGGCCTGGCGGGGGCCTCCCTGGATGAGCAGTTCTTC. It codes for CASRGLAGASLDEQFF. V and J are TRBV7-9 and TRBJ2-1; D may be TRBD2 (7 bases). Per the germline V gene, CDR1 is SEHNR and CDR2 is FQNEAQ (reference sequence). V was shortened by 6 bases and J by 8 bases, with 23 bases between the two germline ends. The CDR3 runs 16 residues.

CDR3 amino acids: CASSSGQDYEQYF. As DNA, the CDR3 is TGTGCCAGCAGCTCGGGACAGGACTACGAGCAGTACTTC. V and J are TRBV7-8 and TRBJ2-7, with 8 bases that match TRBD1. The CDR3 consists of 13 residues. In germline, CDR1 is SGHVS, CDR2 FQNEAQ. V lost 4 bases and J lost 3; bases outside the gene matches: 2.

This chain connects TRBV5-4 to TRBJ1-4; 9 bases match TRBD1. Losses at the gene ends were 4 bases for V and 3 bases for J; bases not matched to a gene: 7. CDR3 length: 16 residues. Germline V gene lookup returns CDR1 SGHNT and CDR2 YYREEE (reference sequence). The DNA for the CDR3 is TGTGCCAGCAGCCTGGGACAGGGAGGTCCTAATGAAAAACTGTTTTTT. Translation gives CASSLGQGGPNEKLFF.

The genes are TRBV27 and TRBJ1-5; D may be TRBD1 (5 bases). This CDR3 is built from 14 residues. The germline CDR1 and CDR2 sequences are MNHEY and SMNVEV (reference sequence). V dropped 2 bases and J dropped 4 bases, with 9 bases sitting between them. CDR3 protein: CASSLGGENQPQHF. CDR3 coding DNA: TGTGCCAGCAGTTTAGGGGGGGAGAATCAGCCCCAGCATTTT.

This chain joins TRBV19 and TRBJ1-6, with D possibly being TRBD1 (6 bases). V was pared by 7 bases and J by 8 bases, with 12 bases between. The V gene's germline CDR1 is LNHDA and CDR2 SQIVND (reference sequence). The CDR3 is 13 amino acids. As DNA, the CDR3 is TGTGCCAGTATGGAAGGGGGATATTCACCCCTCCACTTT. Amino acids: CASMEGGYSPLHF.

This rearrangement joins TRBV11-3 to TRBJ2-1, with D uncertain. The CDR3 is 13 amino acids. Germline CDR1 SGHNT, CDR2 YENEEA. The V and J ends lost 5 bases and 10 bases respectively, with 15 bases between them. This chain's CDR3 is CASSPPLSREQFF. CDR3 DNA sequence: TGTGCCAGCAGCCCCCCGTTAAGTCGAGAGCAGTTCTTC.

V usage is TRBV27 and J usage is TRBJ2-7; D gene unclear. V dropped 0 bases and J dropped 5 bases, with 14 bases sitting between them. This CDR3 region has 15 residues. Germline V gene lookup returns CDR1 MNHEY and CDR2 SMNVEV (reference sequence). The CDR3 protein is CASSLSTPTWDEQYF. The CDR3 DNA reads TGTGCCAGCAGTTTATCGACCCCCACCTGGGACGAGCAGTACTTC.